This record covers a single T cell receptor beta chain. As yet, its antigen is unknown. Using viral peptide pools, the ViraFEST assay grew out antigen-specific CD4+ T cells prior to sequencing. When around nine days of culture had elapsed, CD4+ T cells were isolated. Each vaccine recipient was nucleocapsid antibody negative and had no prior SARS-CoV-2 infection. Wells of a few million PBMC each were grown with about 9.8 IU/ml IL-2 and roughly 10 ug/ml peptides. This entry is derived from a study of vaccination effects on CD4 cells after COVID-19. Overall study context: As their vaccination, participants received two doses of either BNT162b2 or mRNA-1273.

The CDR3 spans 13 residues. Germline V gene sequence: CDR1 LNHDA, CDR2 SQIVND (reference sequence). V dropped 5 bases and J dropped 4 bases, with 8 bases sitting between them. Produced via immunoSEQ multiplex PCR; TCRdb's table is partial and in-frame only. The top ten hold over 9.5% of the sample, which has about 27,000 clones, around 70% seen once. Whole-study results and caveats: Few convalescent patients and no early post-infection timepoints were included in the study.

The clonotype was recovered from a human donor who received a COVID-19 vaccine. The sample consisted of CD4+ T cells from PBMCs cultured with SARS-CoV-2 spike peptides, taken before COVID-19 vaccination. The chain carries TRBV19 and TRBJ1-4; D not resolved. As DNA, the CDR3 is TGTGCCAGTAGTGAGCAACGTAATGAAAAACTGTTTTTT. This gives the protein CASSEQRNEKLFF.